This TCR beta chain appears in the sequencing data of a study of T-cell memory formation after mild COVID-19. Study results and limitations: Clones contracting day 15 to 85 were balanced CD4/CD8; later expanders leaned CD4+. Pre-infection memory carried some responding clones, suggesting that cross-reactive memory joined.

CDR1 LGHDT and CDR2 YNNKEL come from the germline V gene (reference sequence). The V end lost 1 base, the J end lost 8 bases, and 10 bases lay between the germline ends. The CDR3 runs 13 residues. TCRdb fed the 5' RACE reads into MiXCR, producing one record per CDR3 protein. The repertoire holds approximately 350,000 distinct CDR3 sequences, around 14% seen once, with around 21% in the top ten. About this clonotype: Its specificity is unknown.

The chain links TRBV3-1 to TRBJ2-3; the D gene is possibly TRBD1 (6 bases). This receptor was identified in a man between 18 and 29 years old who had mild COVID-19 (a few samples of this study predate the infection). Cell type and time point are not known. The material sequenced was PBMCs or a T cell subset sorted from them (not recorded which). The CDR3 DNA reads TGTGCCAGCAGCCAAGCGCCACAGGGTACGCAGTATTTT. Its protein is CASSQAPQGTQYF.